Listed here are 15 T cell receptor beta chains from one sample, sequenced in a study of blood T cell repertoires in COVID-19. Method: immunoSEQ multiplex PCR; TCRdb's copy keeps in-frame clones and lacks some. There are about 300,000 clones in the sample; roughly 82% occur only once, and 1.6% lies in the top ten. The sample taken for sequencing was peripheral blood. The source of these receptors is a woman between 50 and 59 years old with acute or convalescent COVID-19.

This chain uses TRBV29-1 with TRBJ2-7; 12 bases fit TRBD2. Germline V CDR1 and CDR2: SQVTM, ANQGSEA. The CDR3 is 13 residues long. V lost 7 bases, J lost 4 bases, and 5 bases stayed unmatched. The CDR3 here is CSAASGRGYEQYF. DNA of the CDR3: TGCAGCGCTGCTAGCGGGAGGGGGTACGAGCAGTACTTC.

This rearrangement joins TRBV3-1 (or the pseudogene TRBV3-2) to TRBJ2-3; 8 positions match TRBD1. V lost 4 bases to trimming and J lost 1 base; unmatched junction nucleotides: 1. The V gene's germline CDR1 is LGHDT and CDR2 YNNKEL (reference sequence). The CDR3 contains 14 residues. In DNA, the CDR3 is TGTGCCAGCAGCCCGACAGGGGGCACAGATACGCAGTATTTT. Its translation is CASSPTGGTDTQYF.

The chain combines TRBV21-1 with TRBJ2-7; TRBD2 is the table's D call, not checked against the DNA. TRBV21-1 is recorded as a pseudogene. The CDR3 runs 22 residues. CDR3 loop: CASSPIGLDRIGVGKSSYEQYF. The CDR3 DNA sequence: TGTGCCAGCAGCCCGATTGGATTGGATCGAATAGGCGTCGGGAAAAGCTCCTACGAGCAGTACTTC.

The chain combines TRBV4-2 with TRBJ2-5; no clear D gene. CDR1 is LGHNA, CDR2 YNFKEQ, per germline. Trimming removed 0 bases at V and 1 base at J, with 9 bases between. CDR3 length: 15 amino acids. The CDR3 spells CASSQDRDFQETQYF. The CDR3 DNA follows: TGTGCCAGCAGCCAAGATCGCGACTTCCAAGAGACCCAGTACTTC.

The chain couples TRBV16 to TRBJ1-6; D is unresolved. Germline-derived CDR1 and CDR2 are KGHSY and FQNENV. The V gene lost 4 bases and the J gene lost 0 bases, with 13 bases spanning the gap. The CDR3 extends over 17 amino acids. The CDR3 nucleotides read TGTGCCAGCAGCCCAGAGTTGGGGAGCTCCTATAATTCACCCCTCCACTTT. It translates to CASSPELGSSYNSPLHF.

The chain uses TRBV5-1 and TRBJ2-6, with TRBD2 matching 8 bases. The germline CDR1 and CDR2 sequences are SGHRS and YFSETQ. The length of the CDR3 is 16 residues. V gave up 2 bases and J gave up 4 bases; unmatched junction bases: 5. The CDR3 DNA is TGCGCCAGCAGCTTCGGGGGGGCGCAGGGGGCCAACGTCCTGACTTTC. It codes for CASSFGGAQGANVLTF.

This clone appeared once. This sequence joins TRBV7-6 and TRBJ2-3; 7 nucleotides align to TRBD2. CDR3 length: 15 residues. CDR1 and CDR2 from the germline V gene are SGHVS and FNYEAQ. With V trimmed by 3 bases and J by 1 base, 4 bases remained unmatched. Here the CDR3 reads CASSLWAGGTDTQYF. In DNA, the CDR3 is TGTGCCAGCAGCTTGTGGGCGGGAGGCACAGATACGCAGTATTTT.

V usage is TRBV5-4 and J usage is TRBJ1-1, with a tentative D call TRBD1 (5 bases). Germline V gene data show CDR1 as SGHNT and CDR2 as YYREEE (reference sequence). The CDR3 runs 14 residues. Trimming shortened V by 3 bases and J by 2 bases, and 11 bases separated the two germline ends. The CDR3 loop is CASSSPTANTEAFF. The CDR3 DNA follows: TGTGCCAGCAGCTCCCCGACAGCAAACACTGAAGCTTTCTTT.

This clone was picked up a small number of times. The V and J genes are TRBV19 and TRBJ1-1; D perhaps matches TRBD1 (5 bases). Germline CDR1 reads LNHDA; CDR2 reads SQIVND (reference sequence). V was pared by 2 bases and J by 8 bases, with 12 bases between. The CDR3 has 13 amino acids. In DNA form, the CDR3 reads TGTGCCAGTAGTATAAGGGGTTCCAGGGAAGCTTTCTTT. This translates into CASSIRGSREAFF.

The V and J genes are TRBV5-1 and TRBJ2-1, with 9 positions matching TRBD2. Unmatched junction bases numbered 13, after V lost 5 bases and J lost 7 bases. CDR3 length: 16 residues. The V gene's germline CDR1 is SGHRS and CDR2 YFSETQ. The CDR3 here is CASRSSGTSLTNEQFF. In nucleotides, the CDR3 is TGCGCCAGCAGGTCCTCCGGGACTAGCCTAACAAATGAGCAGTTCTTC.

The chain has TRBV24-1 and TRBJ1-3; TRBD1 is a possible D gene (5 bases). Trimming cost V 4 bases and J 7 bases, with 10 bases left between them. The CDR3 length is 13 residues. Germline V gene sequence: CDR1 KGHDR, CDR2 SFDVKD. The CDR3 loop is CATSDPTANTIYF. The CDR3 DNA follows: TGTGCCACCAGTGACCCGACAGCGAACACCATATATTTT.

The genes are TRBV19 and TRBJ2-1; the match to TRBD2 covers 11 bases. Germline V gene lookup returns CDR1 LNHDA and CDR2 SQIVND (reference sequence). The J segment lost 2 bases and the V segment lost 5 bases, leaving 26 bases of the junction unmatched. The CDR3 runs to 23 residues. The CDR3 protein is CASSSRTGPTQLIAGGPYNEQFF. The CDR3 nucleotides are TGTGCCAGTAGTTCCAGGACAGGACCGACCCAGCTTATAGCGGGAGGGCCCTACAATGAGCAGTTCTTC.

The chain has TRBV5-4 and TRBJ1-3; possibly TRBD1 for D (6 bases). CDR1 is SGHNT and CDR2 is YYREEE in the germline V gene (reference sequence). The length of the CDR3 is 14 residues. V was cut by 6 bases and J by 1 base, with 11 bases left in between. The CDR3 coding sequence is TGTGCCAGCAAGAAAACAGGGTCTGGAAACACCATATATTTT. It encodes CASKKTGSGNTIYF. Variable domain in full (rest from reference TRBV5-4 and TRBJ1-3): ETGVTQSPTHLIKTRGQQVTLRCSSQSGHNTVSWYQQALGQGPQFIFQYYREEENGRGNFPPRFSGLQFPNYSSELNVNALELDDSALYLCASKKTGSGNTIYFGEGSWLTVV.

CDR3 region: CASRYRTSGATDTQYF. CDR3 DNA sequence: TGTGCCAGCAGATACCGGACTAGCGGGGCCACAGATACGCAGTATTTT. V usage is TRBV5-4 and J usage is TRBJ2-3, with TRBD2 matching over 12 bases. V shed 5 bases and J 2 bases; nucleotides not matched to a gene: 6. The V gene's germline CDR1 is SGHNT and CDR2 YYREEE (reference sequence). The CDR3 covers 16 residues.

The genes are TRBV4-1 and TRBJ1-6, with D hard to call. Trimming took off 2 bases at V and 9 bases at J, with 14 bases between the two ends. CDR1 and CDR2 from the germline V gene are MGHRA and YSYEKL. The CDR3 extends over 15 amino acids. The CDR3 region is CASSQPAPGGSPLHF. The CDR3 nucleotides read TGCGCCAGCAGCCAACCGGCCCCCGGAGGTTCACCCCTCCACTTT.